The 12 T cell receptor beta chains below come from one sample, sequenced in a study of regulatory T cells in long-lasting Graves disease. Time point defined: persistent/refractory GD, antithyroid drugs over 5 years with positive TRAb. RNA isolated from PBMCs was used to make the TCR library. Relying on iRepertoire HTBI primers and Arm-PCR of CDR3 regions, the team built TCR beta libraries. TCRdb re-analysed the multiplex PCR reads in MiXCR, keeping a single row per CDR3 protein. The table shows about 420,000 distinct CDR3 sequences, with 20% to 30% occurring only once. The specimen was peripheral blood mononuclear cells (PBMCs), collected when the disease was refractory, from a patient treated with antithyroid drugs. The receptors were sampled from a female donor with Graves disease.

This clonotype showed up just a few times. CDR3: CASSFASGAYEQYF. The CDR3 coding sequence is TGTGCCAGCAGTTTCGCTAGCGGGGCCTACGAGCAGTACTTC. The V gene is TRBV27, the J gene TRBJ2-7; 9 positions match TRBD2. V gave up 3 bases and J gave up 2 bases; unmatched junction bases: 2. CDR1 is MNHEY, CDR2 SMNVEV, per germline (reference sequence). This CDR3 is built from 14 residues.

This clonotype was detected many times. The chain uses TRBV10-3 and TRBJ2-7; D gene unclear. Trimming shortened V by 0 bases and J by 0 bases, and 6 bases separated the two germline ends. CDR3 length: 14 residues. Germline V CDR1 and CDR2: ENHRY, SYGVKD. The chain's CDR3 is CAISESASSYEQYF. CDR3 DNA sequence: TGTGCCATCAGTGAGTCAGCGAGCTCCTACGAGCAGTACTTC.

This clonotype was found many times. The chain has TRBV28 and TRBJ1-1, with 8 bases identical to TRBD1. Per germline, CDR1 MDHEN and CDR2 SYDVKM. CDR3 size: 18 residues. Trimming cost V 5 bases and J 1 base; bases outside gene matches: 15. The CDR3 sequence is CASSQSGWTGPRNTEAFF. As DNA, the CDR3 is TGTGCCAGCAGTCAATCGGGATGGACAGGGCCGAGGAACACTGAAGCTTTCTTT.

The gene calls are TRBV5-1 and TRBJ2-1; 9 nucleotides match TRBD2. The CDR3 consists of 14 residues. CDR1 SGHRS and CDR2 YFSETQ come from the germline V gene. The trim removed 5 bases at V and 6 bases at J, leaving 6 bases unmatched. CDR3 sequence (DNA): TGCGCCAGCAGTCTAGCGGGAAGGGGCAATGAGCAGTTCTTC. It is translated as CASSLAGRGNEQFF.

The chain employs TRBV2 and TRBJ2-3; 7 bases line up with TRBD1. The CDR3 runs 15 residues. Unmatched junction bases numbered 12, after V lost 8 bases and J lost 4 bases. The germline V gene encodes CDR1 SNHLY and CDR2 FYNNEI. CDR3 sequence reads: CASGTDRSTADTQYF. The CDR3 DNA reads as TGTGCCAGCGGGACGGACAGGTCAACGGCAGATACGCAGTATTTT.

This clonotype was seen ten or more times. The rearrangement joins TRBV2 to TRBJ2-7; the D is unclear. Trimming pared 11 bases from V and 5 bases from J, leaving 13 bases between. This CDR3 contains 11 residues. The germline CDR1 and CDR2 sequences are SNHLY and FYNNEI. In nucleotides, the CDR3 is TGTGCCGCATCCAGTGAGGACGAGCAGTACTTC. Translation: CAASSEDEQYF.

This clonotype showed up just a few times. V and J are TRBV7-9 and TRBJ2-7; D call uncertain. V lost 5 bases, J lost 2 bases, and 19 bases lay in between. Germline CDR1 SEHNR, CDR2 FQNEAQ (reference sequence). The CDR3 is 16 amino acids. The CDR3 region is CASSPGVGPQTYEQYF. The CDR3 DNA follows: TGTGCCAGCAGCCCTGGGGTCGGGCCTCAGACCTACGAGCAGTACTTC.

The rearrangement links TRBV19 to TRBJ2-5; D unresolved. Germline CDR1 and CDR2: LNHDA and SQIVND (reference sequence). This CDR3 contains 15 residues. V lost 1 base, J lost 2 bases, and 11 bases lay in between. Here the CDR3 reads CASSIGGGLQETQYF. The CDR3 DNA reads as TGTGCCAGTAGTATAGGGGGTGGGCTGCAAGAGACCCAGTACTTC.

This clonotype is a singleton in its sample. The chain combines TRBV29-1 with TRBJ2-3, with a weak D call TRBD1 (6 bases). The germline V and J ends were trimmed by 3 bases and 4 bases, with 14 bases remaining between them. Germline CDR1 SQVTM, CDR2 ANQGSEA. CDR3 length equals 14 residues. The CDR3 loop is CSVDVGRGSDTQYF. For the CDR3, the DNA is TGCAGCGTTGATGTCGGCAGGGGATCAGATACGCAGTATTTT.

The chain recombines TRBV7-2 with TRBJ2-2; TRBD1 aligns across 9 bases. CDR3 length: 15 residues. The junction had 3 bases not matched to a gene; V was cut back by 1 base and J by 6 bases. Germline-derived CDR1 and CDR2 are SGHTA and FQGNSA. The DNA of the CDR3 is TGTGCCAGCAGCTTAGGGGACAGGGATTCCGGGGAGCTGTTTTTT. Amino acid sequence: CASSLGDRDSGELFF.

This clonotype was observed many times. The chain has TRBV6-2 or TRBV6-3 and TRBJ2-7; 7 bases align to TRBD1. After removal of 0 bases from V and 0 bases from J, the junction contained 8 bases not matched to a gene. Germline loops: CDR1 MNHEY, CDR2 SVGEGT. The CDR3 loop spans 17 amino acids. CDR3 bases: TGTGCCAGCAGTTACTCTCCTAGGACAGGATTCTCCTACGAGCAGTACTTC. Its translation is CASSYSPRTGFSYEQYF.

This clonotype has only a few counts. The chain couples TRBV24-1 to TRBJ2-5, with a tentative D call TRBD1 (6 bases). The CDR3 runs 12 residues. With 6 bases removed from V and 3 bases from J, the gap between germline ends came to 7 bases. The germline CDR1 and CDR2 sequences are KGHDR and SFDVKD. In DNA form, the CDR3 reads TGTGCCACCAGTAAGGGGGAAGAGACCCAGTACTTC. Amino acids: CATSKGEETQYF.